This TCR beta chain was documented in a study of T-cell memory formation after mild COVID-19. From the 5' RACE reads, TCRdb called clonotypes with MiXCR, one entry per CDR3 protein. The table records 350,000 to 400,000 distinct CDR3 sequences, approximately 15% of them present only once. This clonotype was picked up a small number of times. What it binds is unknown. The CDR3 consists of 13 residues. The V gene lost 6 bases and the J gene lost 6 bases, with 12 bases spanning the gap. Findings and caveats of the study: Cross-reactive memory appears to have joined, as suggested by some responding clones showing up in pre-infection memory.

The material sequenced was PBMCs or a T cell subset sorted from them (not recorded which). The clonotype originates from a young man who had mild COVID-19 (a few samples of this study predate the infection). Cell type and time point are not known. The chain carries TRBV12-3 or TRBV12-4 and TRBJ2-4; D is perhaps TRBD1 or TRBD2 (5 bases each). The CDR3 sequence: CASSPGRRNIQYF. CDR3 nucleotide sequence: TGTGCCAGCAGCCCGGGACGTAGAAACATTCAGTACTTC.